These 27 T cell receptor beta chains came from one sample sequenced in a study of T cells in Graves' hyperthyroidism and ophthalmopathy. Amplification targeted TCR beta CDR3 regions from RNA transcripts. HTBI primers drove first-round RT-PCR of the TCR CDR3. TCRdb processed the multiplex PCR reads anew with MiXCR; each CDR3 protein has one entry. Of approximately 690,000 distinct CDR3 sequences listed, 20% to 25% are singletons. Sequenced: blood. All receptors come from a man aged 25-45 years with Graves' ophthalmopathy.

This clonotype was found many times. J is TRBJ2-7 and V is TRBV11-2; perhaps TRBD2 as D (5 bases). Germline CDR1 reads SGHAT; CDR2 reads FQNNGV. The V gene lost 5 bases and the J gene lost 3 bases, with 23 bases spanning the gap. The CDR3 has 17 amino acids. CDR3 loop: CASSPIVRESPLYEQYF. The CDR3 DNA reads TGTGCCAGCAGCCCCATTGTGAGGGAATCCCCCCTCTACGAGCAGTACTTC.

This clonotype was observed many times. The CDR3, as DNA: TGTGCCAGCAGTGTGGGACAGGGGCGAGAGACCCAGTACTTC. Encoded protein: CASSVGQGRETQYF. The genes are TRBV6-1 and TRBJ2-5, with 10 bases aligning to TRBD1. With 4 bases clipped from V and 4 bases from J, the junction kept 3 bases outside the gene matches. CDR3 length: 14 amino acids. Germline V gene sequence: CDR1 MNHNS, CDR2 SASEGT.

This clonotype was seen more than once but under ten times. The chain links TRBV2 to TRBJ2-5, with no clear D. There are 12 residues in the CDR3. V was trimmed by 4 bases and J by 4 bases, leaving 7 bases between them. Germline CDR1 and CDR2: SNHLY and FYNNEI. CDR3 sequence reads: CASSGPLETQYF. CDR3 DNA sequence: TGTGCCAGCAGTGGACCCTTAGAGACCCAGTACTTC. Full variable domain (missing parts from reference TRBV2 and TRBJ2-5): EPEVTQTPSHQVTQMGQEVILRCVPISNHLYFYWYRQILGQKVEFLVSFYNNEISEKSEIFDDQFSVERPDGSNFTLKIRSTKLEDSAMYFCASSGPLETQYFGPGTRLLVL.

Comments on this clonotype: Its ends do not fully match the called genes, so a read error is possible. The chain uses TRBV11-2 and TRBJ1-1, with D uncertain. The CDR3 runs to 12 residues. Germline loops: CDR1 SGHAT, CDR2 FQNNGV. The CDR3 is CASSWTGEEASF. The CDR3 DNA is TGTGCCAGCAGCTGGACTGGAGAGGAAGCTTCCTTT.

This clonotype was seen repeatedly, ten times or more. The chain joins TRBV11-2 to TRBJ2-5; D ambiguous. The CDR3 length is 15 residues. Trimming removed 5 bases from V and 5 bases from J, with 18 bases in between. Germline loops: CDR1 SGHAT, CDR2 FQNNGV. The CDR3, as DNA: TGTGCCAGCAGCGCTTCGGTCTATTTCCGGGAGACCCAGTACTTC. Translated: CASSASVYFRETQYF.

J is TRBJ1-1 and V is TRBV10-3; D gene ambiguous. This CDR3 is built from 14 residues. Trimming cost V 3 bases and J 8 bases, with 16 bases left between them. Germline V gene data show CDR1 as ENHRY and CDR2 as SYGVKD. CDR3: CAISEAYASAEAFF. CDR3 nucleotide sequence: TGTGCCATCAGTGAAGCCTATGCTTCGGCCGAAGCTTTCTTT.

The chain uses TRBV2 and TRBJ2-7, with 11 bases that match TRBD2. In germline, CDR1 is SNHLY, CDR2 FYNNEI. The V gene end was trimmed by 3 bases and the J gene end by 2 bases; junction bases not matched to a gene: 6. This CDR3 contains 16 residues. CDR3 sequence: CASSDAGTSGTYEQYF. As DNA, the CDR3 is TGTGCCAGCAGTGATGCTGGGACTAGCGGTACCTACGAGCAGTACTTC.

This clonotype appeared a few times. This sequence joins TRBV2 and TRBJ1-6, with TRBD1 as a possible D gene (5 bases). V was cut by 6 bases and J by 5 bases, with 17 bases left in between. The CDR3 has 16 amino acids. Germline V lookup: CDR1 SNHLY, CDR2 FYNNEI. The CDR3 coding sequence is TGTGCCAGCAGGGGGGGGTCCCCGCGAAATAATTCACCCCTCCACTTT. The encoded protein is CASRGGSPRNNSPLHF. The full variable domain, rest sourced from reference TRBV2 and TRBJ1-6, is EPEVTQTPSHQVTQMGQEVILRCVPISNHLYFYWYRQILGQKVEFLVSFYNNEISEKSEIFDDQFSVERPDGSNFTLKIRSTKLEDSAMYFCASRGGSPRNNSPLHFGNGTRLTVT.

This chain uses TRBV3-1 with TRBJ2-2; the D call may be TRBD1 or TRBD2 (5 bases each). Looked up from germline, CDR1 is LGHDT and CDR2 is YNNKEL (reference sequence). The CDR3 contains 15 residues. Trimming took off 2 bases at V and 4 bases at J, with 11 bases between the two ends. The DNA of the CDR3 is TGTGCCAGCAGCCAAACCGGGACGTCCACCGGGGAGCTGTTTTTT. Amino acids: CASSQTGTSTGELFF.

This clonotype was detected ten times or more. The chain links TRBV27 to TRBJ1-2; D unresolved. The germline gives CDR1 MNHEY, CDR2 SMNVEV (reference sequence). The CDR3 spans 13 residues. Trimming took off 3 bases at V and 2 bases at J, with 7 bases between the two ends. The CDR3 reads CASSLVGNYGYTF. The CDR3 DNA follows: TGTGCCAGCAGTTTGGTCGGAAACTATGGCTACACCTTC.

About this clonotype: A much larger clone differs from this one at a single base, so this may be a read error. The CDR3 reads CASREQETQHF. In nucleotides, the CDR3 is TGTGCCAGCAGGGAGCAAGAGACCCAGCACTTC. V gene TRBV7-2 combines with J gene TRBJ2-5; D uncertain. The CDR3 extends over 11 amino acids. CDR1 is SGHTA and CDR2 is FQGNSA in the germline V gene.

CDR3 nucleotides: TGTGCCAGCAGCTTAAACCCCACCAGCGGGAGGTACAATGAGCAGTTCTTC. This sequence encodes CASSLNPTSGRYNEQFF. The gene calls are TRBV7-2 and TRBJ2-1; TRBD2 aligns across 9 bases. This CDR3 has 17 residues. Germline CDR1 and CDR2: SGHTA and FQGNSA. V dropped 2 bases and J dropped 4; count of bases not matched to a gene: 9.

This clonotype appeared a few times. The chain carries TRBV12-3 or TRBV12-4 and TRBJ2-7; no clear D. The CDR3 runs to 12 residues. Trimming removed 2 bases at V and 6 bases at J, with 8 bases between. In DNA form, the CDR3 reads TGTGCCAGCAGTTTACCCGGGCCCGAGCAGTACTTC. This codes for CASSLPGPEQYF.

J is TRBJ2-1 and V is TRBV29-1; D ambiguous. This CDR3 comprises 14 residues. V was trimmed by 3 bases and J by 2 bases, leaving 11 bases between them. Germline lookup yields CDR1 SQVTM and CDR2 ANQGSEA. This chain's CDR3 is CSVDGRTAYNEQFF. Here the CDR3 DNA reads TGCAGCGTTGACGGGCGGACCGCCTACAATGAGCAGTTCTTC.

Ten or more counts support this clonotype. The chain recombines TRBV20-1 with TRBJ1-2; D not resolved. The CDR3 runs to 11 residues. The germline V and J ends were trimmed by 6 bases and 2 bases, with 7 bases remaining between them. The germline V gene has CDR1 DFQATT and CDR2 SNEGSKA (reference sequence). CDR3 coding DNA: TGCAGTGCAACCGGGAACTATGGCTACACCTTC. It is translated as CSATGNYGYTF.

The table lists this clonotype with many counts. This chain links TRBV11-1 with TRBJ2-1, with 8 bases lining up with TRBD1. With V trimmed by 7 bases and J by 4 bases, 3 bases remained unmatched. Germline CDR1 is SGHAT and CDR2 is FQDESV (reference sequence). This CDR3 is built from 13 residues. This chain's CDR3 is CASKGQAYNEQFF. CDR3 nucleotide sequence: TGTGCCAGCAAGGGACAGGCGTACAATGAGCAGTTCTTC.

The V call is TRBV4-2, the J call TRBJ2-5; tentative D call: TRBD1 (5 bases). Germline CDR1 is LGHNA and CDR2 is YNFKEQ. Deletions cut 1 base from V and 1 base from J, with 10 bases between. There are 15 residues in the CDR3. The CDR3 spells CASSQGLGVQETQYF. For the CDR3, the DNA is TGTGCCAGCAGCCAAGGTTTAGGGGTCCAAGAGACCCAGTACTTC.

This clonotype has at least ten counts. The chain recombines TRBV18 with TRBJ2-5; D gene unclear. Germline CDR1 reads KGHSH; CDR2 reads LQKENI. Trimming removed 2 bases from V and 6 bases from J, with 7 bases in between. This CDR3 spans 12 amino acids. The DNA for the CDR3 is TGTGCCAGCTCACCATCTCCTCAGACCCAGTACTTC. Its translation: CASSPSPQTQYF.

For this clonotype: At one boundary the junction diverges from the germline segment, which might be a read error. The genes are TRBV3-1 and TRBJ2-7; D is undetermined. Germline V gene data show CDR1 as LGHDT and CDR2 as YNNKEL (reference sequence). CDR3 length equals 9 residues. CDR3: CANHYGQYF. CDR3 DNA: TGTGCCAACCACTACGGGCAGTACTTC.

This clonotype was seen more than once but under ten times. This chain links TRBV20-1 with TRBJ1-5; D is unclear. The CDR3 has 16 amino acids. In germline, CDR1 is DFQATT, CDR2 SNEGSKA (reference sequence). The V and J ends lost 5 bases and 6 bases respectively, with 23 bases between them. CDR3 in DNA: TGCAGTGCTCGATATACTGATCCAAGTCGGGGTCAGCCCCAGCATTTT. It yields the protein CSARYTDPSRGQPQHF.

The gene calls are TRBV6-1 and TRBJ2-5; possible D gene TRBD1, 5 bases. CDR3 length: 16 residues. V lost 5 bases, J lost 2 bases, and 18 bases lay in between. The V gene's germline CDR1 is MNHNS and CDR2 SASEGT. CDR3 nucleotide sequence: TGTGCCAGCAGTTACCCGGAGACAGACATTCAAGAGACCCAGTACTTC. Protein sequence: CASSYPETDIQETQYF.

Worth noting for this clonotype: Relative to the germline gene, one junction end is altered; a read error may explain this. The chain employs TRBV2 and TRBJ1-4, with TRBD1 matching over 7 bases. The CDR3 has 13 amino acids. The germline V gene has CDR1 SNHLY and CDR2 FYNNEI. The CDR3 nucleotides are TGTGCCAGCAGTAACAGGGGAGGTGAAGAACTGTTTTTT. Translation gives CASSNRGGEELFF.

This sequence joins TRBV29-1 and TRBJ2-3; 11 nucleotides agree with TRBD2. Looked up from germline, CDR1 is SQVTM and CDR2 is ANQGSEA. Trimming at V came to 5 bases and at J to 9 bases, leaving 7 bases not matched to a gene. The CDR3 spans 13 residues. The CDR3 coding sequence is TGCAGCGTTTCCCTAGCGGGAGGTTACACGCAGTATTTT. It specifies CSVSLAGGYTQYF.

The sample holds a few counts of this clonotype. For the CDR3, the DNA is TGTGCCAGTAGGGACCTCGGAGGGGATGAGGCAGATACGCAGTATTTT. Translation: CASRDLGGDEADTQYF. This chain uses TRBV19 with TRBJ2-3; D is possibly TRBD2 (6 bases). This CDR3 is built from 16 residues. Germline values: CDR1 LNHDA, CDR2 SQIVND (reference sequence). V shed 6 bases and J shed 4 bases, with 20 bases lying between them. Full variable domain (outside the CDR3, taken from reference TRBV19 and TRBJ2-3): DGGITQSPKYLFRKEGQNVTLSCEQNLNHDAMYWYRQDPGQGLRLIYYSQIVNDFQKGDIAEGYSVSREKKESFPLTVTSAQKNPTAFYLCASRDLGGDEADTQYFGPGTRLTVL.

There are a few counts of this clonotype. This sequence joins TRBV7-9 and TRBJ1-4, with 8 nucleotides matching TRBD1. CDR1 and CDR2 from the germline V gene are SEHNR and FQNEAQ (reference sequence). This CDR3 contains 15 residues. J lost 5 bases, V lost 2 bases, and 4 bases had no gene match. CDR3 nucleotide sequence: TGTGCCAGCAGCTTAATAGGGGACAGGAATGAAAAACTGTTTTTT. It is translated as CASSLIGDRNEKLFF.

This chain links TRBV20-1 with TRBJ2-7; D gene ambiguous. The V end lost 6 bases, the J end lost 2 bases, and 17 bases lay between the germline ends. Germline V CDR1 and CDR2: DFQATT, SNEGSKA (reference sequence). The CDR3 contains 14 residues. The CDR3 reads CSAVDAGATYEQYF. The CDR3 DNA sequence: TGCAGTGCCGTAGATGCAGGAGCCACCTACGAGCAGTACTTC.

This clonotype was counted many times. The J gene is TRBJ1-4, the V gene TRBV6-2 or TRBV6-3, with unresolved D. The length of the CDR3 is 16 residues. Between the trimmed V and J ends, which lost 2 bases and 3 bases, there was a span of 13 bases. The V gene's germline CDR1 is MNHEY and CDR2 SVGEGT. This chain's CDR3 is CASSYVYSEPNEKLFF. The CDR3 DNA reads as TGTGCCAGCAGTTACGTTTACAGCGAACCTAATGAAAAACTGTTTTTT.